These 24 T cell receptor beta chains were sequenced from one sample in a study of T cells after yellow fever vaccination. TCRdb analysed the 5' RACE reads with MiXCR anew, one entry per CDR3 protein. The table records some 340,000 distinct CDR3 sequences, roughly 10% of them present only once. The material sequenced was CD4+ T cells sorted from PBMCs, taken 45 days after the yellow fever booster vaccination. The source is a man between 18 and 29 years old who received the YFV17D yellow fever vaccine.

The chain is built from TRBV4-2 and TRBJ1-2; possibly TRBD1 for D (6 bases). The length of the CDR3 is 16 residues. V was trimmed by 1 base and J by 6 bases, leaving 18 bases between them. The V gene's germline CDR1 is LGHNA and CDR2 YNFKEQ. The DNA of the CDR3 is TGTGCCAGCAGCCAAGCGACAGGAGACGGGAGCGATGGCTACACCTTC. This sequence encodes CASSQATGDGSDGYTF.

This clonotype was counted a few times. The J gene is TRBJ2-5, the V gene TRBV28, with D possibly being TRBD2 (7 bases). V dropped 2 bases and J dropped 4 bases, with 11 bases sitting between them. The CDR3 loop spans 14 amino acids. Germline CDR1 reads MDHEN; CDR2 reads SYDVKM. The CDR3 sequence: CASSLAGARETQYF. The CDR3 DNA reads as TGTGCCAGCAGTTTAGCGGGGGCACGAGAGACCCAGTACTTC.

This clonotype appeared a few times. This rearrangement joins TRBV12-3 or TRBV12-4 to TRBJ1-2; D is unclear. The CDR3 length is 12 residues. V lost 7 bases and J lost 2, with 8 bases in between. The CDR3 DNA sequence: TGTGCCAGCACCCAAGGGAACTATGGCTACACCTTC. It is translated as CASTQGNYGYTF.

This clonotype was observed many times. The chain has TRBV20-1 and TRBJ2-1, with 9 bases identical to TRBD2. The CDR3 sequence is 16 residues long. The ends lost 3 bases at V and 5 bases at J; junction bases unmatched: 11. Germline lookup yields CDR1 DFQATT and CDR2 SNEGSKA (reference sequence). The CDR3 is CSASKVAGAYNNEQFF. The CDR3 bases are TGCAGTGCTAGTAAGGTAGCGGGGGCCTATAACAATGAGCAGTTCTTC.

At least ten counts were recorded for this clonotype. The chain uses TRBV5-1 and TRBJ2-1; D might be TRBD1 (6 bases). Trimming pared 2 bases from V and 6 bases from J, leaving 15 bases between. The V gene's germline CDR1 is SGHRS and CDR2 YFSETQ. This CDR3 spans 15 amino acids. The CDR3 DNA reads TGCGCCAGCAGCTTTGGCGTCGCAGGGGTCAATGAGCAGTTCTTC. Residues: CASSFGVAGVNEQFF.

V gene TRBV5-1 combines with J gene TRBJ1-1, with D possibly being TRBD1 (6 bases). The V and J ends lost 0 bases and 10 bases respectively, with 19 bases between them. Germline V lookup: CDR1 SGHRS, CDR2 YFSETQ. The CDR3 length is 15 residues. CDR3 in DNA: TGCGCCAGCAGCTTGGCCGAGCAGGGGAAGCGAGGAGCTTTCTTT. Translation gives CASSLAEQGKRGAFF. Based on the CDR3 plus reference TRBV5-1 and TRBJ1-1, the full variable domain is KAGVTQTPRYLIKTRGQQVTLSCSPISGHRSVSWYQQTPGQGLQFLFEYFSETQRNKGNFPGRFSGRQFSNSRSEMNVSTLELGDSALYLCASSLAEQGKRGAFFGQGTRLTVV.

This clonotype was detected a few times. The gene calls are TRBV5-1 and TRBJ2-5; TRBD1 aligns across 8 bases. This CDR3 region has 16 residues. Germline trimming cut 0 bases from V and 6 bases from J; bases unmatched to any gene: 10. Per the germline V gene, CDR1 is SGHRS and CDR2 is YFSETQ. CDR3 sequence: CASSLGDQTGVQTQYF. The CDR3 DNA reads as TGCGCCAGCAGCTTGGGAGACCAGACAGGGGTTCAGACCCAGTACTTC.

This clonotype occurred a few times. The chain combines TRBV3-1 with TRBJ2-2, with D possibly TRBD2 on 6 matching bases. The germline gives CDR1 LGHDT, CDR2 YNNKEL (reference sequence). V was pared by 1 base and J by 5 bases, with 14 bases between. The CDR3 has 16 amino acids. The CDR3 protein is CASSQVWGGRTGELFF. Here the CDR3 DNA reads TGTGCCAGCAGCCAAGTCTGGGGAGGTCGGACCGGGGAGCTGTTTTTT.

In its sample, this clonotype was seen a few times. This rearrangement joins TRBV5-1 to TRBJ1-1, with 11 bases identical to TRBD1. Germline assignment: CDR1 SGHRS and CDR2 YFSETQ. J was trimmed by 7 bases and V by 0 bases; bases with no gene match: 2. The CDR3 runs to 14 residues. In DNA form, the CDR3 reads TGCGCCAGCAGCTTGGTCGGGACAGGGGGTGAAGCTTTCTTT. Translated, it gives CASSLVGTGGEAFF.

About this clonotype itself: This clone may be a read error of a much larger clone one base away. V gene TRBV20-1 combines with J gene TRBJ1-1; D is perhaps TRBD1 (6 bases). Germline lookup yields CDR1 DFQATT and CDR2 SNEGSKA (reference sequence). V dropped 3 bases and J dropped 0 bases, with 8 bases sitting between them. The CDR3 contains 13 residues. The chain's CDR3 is CSARGAMNTEAFF. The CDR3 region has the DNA TGCAGTGCTAGGGGGGCCATGAACACTGAAGCTTTCTTT.

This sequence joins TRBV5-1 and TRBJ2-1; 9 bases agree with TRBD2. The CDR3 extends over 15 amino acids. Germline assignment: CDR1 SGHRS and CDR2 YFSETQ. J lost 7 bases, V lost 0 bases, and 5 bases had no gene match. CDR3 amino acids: CASSLGAGGLNEQFF. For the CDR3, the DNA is TGCGCCAGCAGCTTGGGTGCGGGGGGGCTTAATGAGCAGTTCTTC.

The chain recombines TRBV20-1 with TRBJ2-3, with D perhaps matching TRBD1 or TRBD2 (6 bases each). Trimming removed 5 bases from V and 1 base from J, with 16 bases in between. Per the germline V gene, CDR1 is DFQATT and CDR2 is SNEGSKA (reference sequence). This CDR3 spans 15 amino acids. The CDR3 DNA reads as TGCAGTGCTGGACCTTCGGGGGCCGGCACAGATACGCAGTATTTT. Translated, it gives CSAGPSGAGTDTQYF.

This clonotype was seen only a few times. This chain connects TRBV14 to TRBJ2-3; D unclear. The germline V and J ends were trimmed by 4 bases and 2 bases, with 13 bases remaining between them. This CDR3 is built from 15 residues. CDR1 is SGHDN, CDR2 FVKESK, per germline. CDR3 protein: CASSPDRALTDTQYF. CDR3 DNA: TGTGCCAGCAGCCCGGACCGTGCCCTCACAGATACGCAGTATTTT.

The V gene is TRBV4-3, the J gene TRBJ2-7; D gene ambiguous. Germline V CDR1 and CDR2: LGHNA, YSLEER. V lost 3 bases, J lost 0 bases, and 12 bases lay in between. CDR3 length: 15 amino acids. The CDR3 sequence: CASSHSRLSSYEQYF. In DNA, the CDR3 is TGCGCCAGCAGCCACTCGAGACTCAGCTCCTACGAGCAGTACTTC.

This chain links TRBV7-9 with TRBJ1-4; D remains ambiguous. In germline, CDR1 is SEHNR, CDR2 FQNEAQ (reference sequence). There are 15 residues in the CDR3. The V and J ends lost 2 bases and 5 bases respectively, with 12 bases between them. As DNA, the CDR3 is TGTGCCAGCAGCTTAATGGGCAGACCAAATGAAAAACTGTTTTTT. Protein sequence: CASSLMGRPNEKLFF.

CDR3 bases: TGTGCCAGCAGTGAGGGCCATTCTACCTACGAGCAGTACTTC. Protein product: CASSEGHSTYEQYF. The chain couples TRBV2 to TRBJ2-7; D is unclear. Germline values: CDR1 SNHLY, CDR2 FYNNEI. The CDR3 has 14 residues. The V gene lost 3 bases and the J gene lost 2 bases, with 11 bases spanning the gap.

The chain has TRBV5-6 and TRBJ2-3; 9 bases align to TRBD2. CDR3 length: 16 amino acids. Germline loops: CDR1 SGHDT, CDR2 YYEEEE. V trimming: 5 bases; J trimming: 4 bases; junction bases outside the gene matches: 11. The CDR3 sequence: CASSGLAGGLSDTQYF. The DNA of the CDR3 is TGTGCCAGCAGTGGGCTCGCGGGGGGGCTCTCAGATACGCAGTATTTT.

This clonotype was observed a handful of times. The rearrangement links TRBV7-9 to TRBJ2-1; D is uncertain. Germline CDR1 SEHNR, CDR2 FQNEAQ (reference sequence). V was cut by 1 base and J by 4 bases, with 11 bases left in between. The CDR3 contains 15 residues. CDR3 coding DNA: TGTGCCAGCAGCTTAGTGGGCTACAAATACAATGAGCAGTTCTTC. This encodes CASSLVGYKYNEQFF.

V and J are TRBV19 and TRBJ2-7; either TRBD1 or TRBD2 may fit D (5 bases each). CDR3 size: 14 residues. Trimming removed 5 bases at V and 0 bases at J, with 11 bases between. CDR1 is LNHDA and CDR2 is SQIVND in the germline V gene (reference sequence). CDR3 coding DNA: TGTGCCAGTAGTGCAGCAGGGAGCTCCTACGAGCAGTACGTC. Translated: CASSAAGSSYEQYV.

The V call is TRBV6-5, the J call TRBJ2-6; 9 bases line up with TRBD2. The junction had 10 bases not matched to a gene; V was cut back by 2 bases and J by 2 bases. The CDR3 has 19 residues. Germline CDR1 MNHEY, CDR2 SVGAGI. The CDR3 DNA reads TGTGCCAGCAGTTACAAGCGGGGGGAGTACCGGGCTGGGGCCAACGTCCTGACTTTC. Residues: CASSYKRGEYRAGANVLTF.

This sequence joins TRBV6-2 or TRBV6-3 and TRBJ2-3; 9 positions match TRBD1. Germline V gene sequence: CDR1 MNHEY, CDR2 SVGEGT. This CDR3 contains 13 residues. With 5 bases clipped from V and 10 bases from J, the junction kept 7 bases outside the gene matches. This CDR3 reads CASSTKDRGAQYF. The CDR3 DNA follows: TGTGCCAGCAGTACCAAAGACAGGGGGGCGCAGTATTTT.

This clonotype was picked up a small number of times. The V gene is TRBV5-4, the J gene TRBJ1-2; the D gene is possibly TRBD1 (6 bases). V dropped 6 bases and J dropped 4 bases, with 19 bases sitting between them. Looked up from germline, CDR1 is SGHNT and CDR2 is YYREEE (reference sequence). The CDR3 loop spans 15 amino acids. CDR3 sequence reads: CASTNRGRGPYGYTF. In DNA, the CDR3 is TGTGCCAGCACCAATCGGGGGCGGGGACCCTATGGCTACACCTTC.

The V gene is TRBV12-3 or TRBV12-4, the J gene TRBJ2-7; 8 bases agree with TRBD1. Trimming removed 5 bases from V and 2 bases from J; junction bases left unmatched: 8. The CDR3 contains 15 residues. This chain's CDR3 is CASSPQGQVTYEQYF. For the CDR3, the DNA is TGTGCCAGCAGTCCTCAGGGACAGGTCACCTACGAGCAGTACTTC.

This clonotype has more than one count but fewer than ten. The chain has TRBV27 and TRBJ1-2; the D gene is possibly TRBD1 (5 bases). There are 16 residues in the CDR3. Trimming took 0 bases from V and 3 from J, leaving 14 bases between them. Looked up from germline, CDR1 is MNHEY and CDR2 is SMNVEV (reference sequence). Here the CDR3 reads CASSLSGWDGDYGYTF. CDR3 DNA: TGTGCCAGCAGTTTATCGGGCTGGGACGGGGACTATGGCTACACCTTC.